The present entry profiles one T cell receptor beta chain with its context. Its antigen is as yet unknown. The source of the sample is a study of identifying expanded T cells in peripheral blood. Study conclusions and caveats: Across healthy donors, higher total template counts meant significantly greater roughly two-week count variance.

Libraries were prepared by immunoSEQ multiplex PCR; TCRdb keeps only in-frame clonotypes and omits some of them. Of around 100,000 clones in the sample, roughly 91% were seen once. Healthy donors had no documented immune events, such as infections, while sampled. V was pared by 5 bases and J by 0 bases, with 7 bases of the junction left unmatched. The CDR3 has 16 amino acids. Per germline, CDR1 MNHNY and CDR2 SVGAGI (reference sequence). Sequenced sample: blood. The source is a person between 18 and 75 years old in good health. The chain couples TRBV6-6 to TRBJ1-3, with 7 bases identical to TRBD1. CDR3 sequence reads: CASSLSTGYSGNTIYF. The CDR3 DNA reads as TGTGCCAGCAGTCTATCGACAGGGTACTCTGGAAACACCATATATTTT.